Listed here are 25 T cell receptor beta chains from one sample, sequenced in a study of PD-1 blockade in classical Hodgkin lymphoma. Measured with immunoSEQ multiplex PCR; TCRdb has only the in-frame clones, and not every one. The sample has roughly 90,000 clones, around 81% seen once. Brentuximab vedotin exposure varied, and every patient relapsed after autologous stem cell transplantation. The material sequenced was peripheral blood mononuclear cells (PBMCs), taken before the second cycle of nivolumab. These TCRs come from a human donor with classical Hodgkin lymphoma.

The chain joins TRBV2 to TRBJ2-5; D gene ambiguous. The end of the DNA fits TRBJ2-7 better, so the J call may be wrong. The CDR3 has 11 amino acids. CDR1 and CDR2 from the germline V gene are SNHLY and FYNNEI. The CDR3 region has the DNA TGTGCCAGCAGTTACACCTACGAGCAGTACTTC. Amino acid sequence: CASSYTYEQYF.

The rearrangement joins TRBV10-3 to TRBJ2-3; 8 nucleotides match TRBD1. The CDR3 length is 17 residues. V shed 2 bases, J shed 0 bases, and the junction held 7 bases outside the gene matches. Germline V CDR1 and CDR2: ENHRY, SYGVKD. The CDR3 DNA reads TGTGCCATCAGTGAGATTGGGACAGGCGCTAGCACAGATACGCAGTATTTT. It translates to CAISEIGTGASTDTQYF.

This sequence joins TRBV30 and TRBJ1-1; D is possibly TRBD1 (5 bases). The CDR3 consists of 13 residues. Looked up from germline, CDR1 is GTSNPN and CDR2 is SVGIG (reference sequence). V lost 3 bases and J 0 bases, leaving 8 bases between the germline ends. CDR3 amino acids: CAWSQGLNTEAFF. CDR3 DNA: TGTGCCTGGAGCCAGGGCCTGAACACTGAAGCTTTCTTT.

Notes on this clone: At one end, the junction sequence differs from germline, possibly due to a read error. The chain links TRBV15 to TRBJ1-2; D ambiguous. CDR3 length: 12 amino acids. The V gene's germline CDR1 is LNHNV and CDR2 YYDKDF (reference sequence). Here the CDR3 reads CATSRESYGYTF. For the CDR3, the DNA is TGTGCCACCAGTAGAGAGTCCTATGGCTACACCTTC.

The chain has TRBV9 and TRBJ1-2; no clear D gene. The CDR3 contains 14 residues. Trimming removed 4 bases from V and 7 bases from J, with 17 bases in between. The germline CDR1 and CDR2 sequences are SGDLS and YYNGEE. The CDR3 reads CASSPEVAGPGYTF. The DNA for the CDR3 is TGTGCCAGCAGCCCAGAGGTGGCGGGCCCTGGCTACACCTTC.

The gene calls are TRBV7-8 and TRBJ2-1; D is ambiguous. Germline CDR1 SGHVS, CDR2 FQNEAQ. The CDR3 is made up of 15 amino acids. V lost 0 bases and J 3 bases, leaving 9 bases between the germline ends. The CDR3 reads CASSLARSLYNEQFF. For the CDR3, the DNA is TGTGCCAGCAGCTTAGCTAGATCCCTCTACAATGAGCAGTTCTTC.

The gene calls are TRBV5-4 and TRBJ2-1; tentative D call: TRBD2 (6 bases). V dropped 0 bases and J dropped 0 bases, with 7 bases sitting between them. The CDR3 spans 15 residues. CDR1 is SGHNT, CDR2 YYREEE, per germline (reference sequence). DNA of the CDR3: TGTGCCAGCAGCTTGGCCGGGAGCTCCTACAATGAGCAGTTCTTC. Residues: CASSLAGSSYNEQFF.

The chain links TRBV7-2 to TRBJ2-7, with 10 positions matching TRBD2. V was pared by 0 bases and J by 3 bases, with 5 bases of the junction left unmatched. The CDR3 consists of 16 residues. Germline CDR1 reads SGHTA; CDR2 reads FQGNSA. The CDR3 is CASSLAQTSGYYEQYF. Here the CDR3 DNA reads TGTGCCAGCAGCTTAGCGCAGACTAGCGGGTACTACGAGCAGTACTTC.

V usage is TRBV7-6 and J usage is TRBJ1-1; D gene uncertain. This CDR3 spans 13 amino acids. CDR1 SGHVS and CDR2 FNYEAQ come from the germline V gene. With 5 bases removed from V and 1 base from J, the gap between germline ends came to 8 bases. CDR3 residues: CASSTDGNTEAFF. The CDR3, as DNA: TGTGCCAGCAGCACCGACGGGAACACTGAAGCTTTCTTT.

CDR3 sequence: CAIRPTPNTGELFF. The CDR3 coding sequence is TGTGCCATCAGACCCACCCCGAACACCGGGGAGCTGTTTTTT. The chain is built from TRBV10-3 and TRBJ2-2, with D uncertain. The CDR3 consists of 14 residues. Looked up from germline, CDR1 is ENHRY and CDR2 is SYGVKD. V was trimmed by 6 bases and J by 0 bases, leaving 8 bases between them.

Here the CDR3 DNA reads TGTGCCACCAGCAGAGAGGTAGCGTCAGATACGCAGTATTTT. Its protein product is CATSREVASDTQYF. The rearrangement joins TRBV15 to TRBJ2-3, with D possibly TRBD2 on 5 matching bases. Germline CDR1 reads LNHNV; CDR2 reads YYDKDF (reference sequence). V dropped 0 bases and J dropped 4 bases, with 8 bases sitting between them. The CDR3 is 14 amino acids. Complete variable domain (other parts from reference TRBV15 and TRBJ2-3): DAMVIQNPRYQVTQFGKPVTLSCSQTLNHNVMYWYQQKSSQAPKLLFHYYDKDFNNEADTPDNFQSRRPNTSFCFLDIRSPGLGDTAMYLCATSREVASDTQYFGPGTRLTVL.

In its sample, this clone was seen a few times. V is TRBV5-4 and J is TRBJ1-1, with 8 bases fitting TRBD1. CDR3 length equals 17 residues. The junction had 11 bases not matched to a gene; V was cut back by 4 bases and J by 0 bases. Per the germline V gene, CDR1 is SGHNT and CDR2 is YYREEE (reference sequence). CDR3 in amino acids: CASSMDREVRVNTEAFF. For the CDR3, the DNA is TGTGCCAGCAGCATGGACAGGGAAGTAAGGGTGAACACTGAAGCTTTCTTT.

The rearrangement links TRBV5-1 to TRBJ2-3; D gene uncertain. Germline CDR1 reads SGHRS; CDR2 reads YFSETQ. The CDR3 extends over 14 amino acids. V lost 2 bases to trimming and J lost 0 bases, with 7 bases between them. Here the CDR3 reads CASSFPESTDTQYF. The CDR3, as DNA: TGCGCCAGCAGCTTCCCGGAAAGCACAGATACGCAGTATTTT.

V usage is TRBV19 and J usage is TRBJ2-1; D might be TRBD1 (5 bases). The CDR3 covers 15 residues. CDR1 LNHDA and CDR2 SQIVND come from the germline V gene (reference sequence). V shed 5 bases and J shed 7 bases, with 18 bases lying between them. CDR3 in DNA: TGTGCCAGTAGTTTTCGGACCTTGGGGCGGAATGAGCAGTTCTTC. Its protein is CASSFRTLGRNEQFF.

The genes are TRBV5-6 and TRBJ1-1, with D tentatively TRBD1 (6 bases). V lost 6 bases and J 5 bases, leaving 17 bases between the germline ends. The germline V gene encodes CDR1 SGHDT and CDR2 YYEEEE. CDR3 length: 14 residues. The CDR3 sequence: CASNPTGRETEAFF. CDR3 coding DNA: TGTGCCAGCAACCCCACAGGGAGGGAGACTGAAGCTTTCTTT.

The DNA of the CDR3 is TGTGCCAGTAGGATTGGGACAGGCGGAAACACCATATATTTT. This sequence encodes CASRIGTGGNTIYF. This chain connects TRBV19 to TRBJ1-3; 8 bases are a match to TRBD1. The CDR3 extends over 14 amino acids. Germline V gene sequence: CDR1 LNHDA, CDR2 SQIVND (reference sequence). Trimming took 6 bases from V and 4 from J; bases not matched to a gene: 5.

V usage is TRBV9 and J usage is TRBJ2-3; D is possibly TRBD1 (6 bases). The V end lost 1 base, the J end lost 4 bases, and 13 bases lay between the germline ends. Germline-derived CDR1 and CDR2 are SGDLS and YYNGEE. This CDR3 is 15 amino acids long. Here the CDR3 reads CASSVWDTRADTQYF. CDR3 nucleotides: TGTGCCAGCAGCGTATGGGACACGAGAGCAGATACGCAGTATTTT.

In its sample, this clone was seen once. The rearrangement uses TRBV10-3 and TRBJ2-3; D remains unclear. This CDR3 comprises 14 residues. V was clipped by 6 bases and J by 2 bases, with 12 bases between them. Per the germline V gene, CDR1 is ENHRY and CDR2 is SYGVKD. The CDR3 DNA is TGTGCCATCAGGTCAGAAGCCTACACAGATACGCAGTATTTT. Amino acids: CAIRSEAYTDTQYF.

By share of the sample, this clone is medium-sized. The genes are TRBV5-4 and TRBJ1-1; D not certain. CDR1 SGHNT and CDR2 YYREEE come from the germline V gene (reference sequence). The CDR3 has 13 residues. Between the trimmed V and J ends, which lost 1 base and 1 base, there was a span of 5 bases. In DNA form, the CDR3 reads TGTGCCAGCAGCTTGCGGCAGAACACTGAAGCTTTCTTT. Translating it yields CASSLRQNTEAFF.

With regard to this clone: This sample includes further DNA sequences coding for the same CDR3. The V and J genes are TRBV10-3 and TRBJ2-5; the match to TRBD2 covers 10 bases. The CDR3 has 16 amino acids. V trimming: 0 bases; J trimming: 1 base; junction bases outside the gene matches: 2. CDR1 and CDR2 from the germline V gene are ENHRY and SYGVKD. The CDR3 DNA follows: TGTGCCATCAGTGAGTCAGTAGCGGGAGGCCAAGAGACCCAGTACTTC. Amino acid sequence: CAISESVAGGQETQYF.

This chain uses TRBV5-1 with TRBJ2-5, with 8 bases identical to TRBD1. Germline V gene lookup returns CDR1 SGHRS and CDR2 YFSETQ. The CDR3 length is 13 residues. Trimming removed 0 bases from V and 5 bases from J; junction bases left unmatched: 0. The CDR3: CASSLGTGETQYF. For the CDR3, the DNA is TGCGCCAGCAGCTTGGGGACAGGGGAGACCCAGTACTTC.

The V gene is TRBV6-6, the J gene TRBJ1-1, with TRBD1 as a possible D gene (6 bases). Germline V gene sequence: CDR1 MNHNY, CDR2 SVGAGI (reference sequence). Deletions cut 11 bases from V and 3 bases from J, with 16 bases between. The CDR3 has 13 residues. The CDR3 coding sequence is TGTGCCGGACGGTTGGGGGGCCACACTGAAGCTTTCTTT. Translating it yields CAGRLGGHTEAFF.

The CDR3 nucleotides read TGTGCCAGCAGTCCCTCAGTTGTGGAGACCCAGTACTTC. Encoded protein: CASSPSVVETQYF. V and J are TRBV28 and TRBJ2-5; no reliable D call. Germline values: CDR1 MDHEN, CDR2 SYDVKM. V was cut by 5 bases and J by 5 bases, with 12 bases left in between. The length of the CDR3 is 13 residues.

Here the CDR3 reads CASSMGFPNTEAFF. CDR3 coding DNA: TGTGCCAGTAGTATGGGGTTTCCGAACACTGAAGCTTTCTTT. This chain joins TRBV19 and TRBJ1-1; D is uncertain. There are 14 residues in the CDR3. V gave up 3 bases and J gave up 1 base, with 9 bases separating them. CDR1 is LNHDA, CDR2 SQIVND, per germline (reference sequence). Complete variable domain (other parts from reference TRBV19 and TRBJ1-1): DGGITQSPKYLFRKEGQNVTLSCEQNLNHDAMYWYRQDPGQGLRLIYYSQIVNDFQKGDIAEGYSVSREKKESFPLTVTSAQKNPTAFYLCASSMGFPNTEAFFGQGTRLTVV.

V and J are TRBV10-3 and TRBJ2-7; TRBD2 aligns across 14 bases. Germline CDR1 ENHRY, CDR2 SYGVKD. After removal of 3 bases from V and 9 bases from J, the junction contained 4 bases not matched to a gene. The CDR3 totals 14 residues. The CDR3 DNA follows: TGTGCCATCAGTGATGGACTAGCGGGAGGTGTGCAGTACTTC. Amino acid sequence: CAISDGLAGGVQYF.